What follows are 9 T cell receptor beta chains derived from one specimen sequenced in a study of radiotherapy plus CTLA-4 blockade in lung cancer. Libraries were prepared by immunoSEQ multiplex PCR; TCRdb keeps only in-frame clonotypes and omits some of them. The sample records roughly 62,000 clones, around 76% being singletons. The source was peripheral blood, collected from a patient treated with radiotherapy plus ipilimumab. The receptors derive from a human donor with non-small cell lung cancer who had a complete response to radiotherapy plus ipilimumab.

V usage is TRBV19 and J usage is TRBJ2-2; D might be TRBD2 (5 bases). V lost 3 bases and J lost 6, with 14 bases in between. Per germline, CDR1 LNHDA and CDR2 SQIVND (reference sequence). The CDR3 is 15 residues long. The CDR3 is CASSISRLKAGELFF. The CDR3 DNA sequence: TGTGCCAGTAGTATCTCGAGACTAAAGGCCGGGGAGCTGTTTTTT. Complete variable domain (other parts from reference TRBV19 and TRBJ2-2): DGGITQSPKYLFRKEGQNVTLSCEQNLNHDAMYWYRQDPGQGLRLIYYSQIVNDFQKGDIAEGYSVSREKKESFPLTVTSAQKNPTAFYLCASSISRLKAGELFFGEGSRLTVL.

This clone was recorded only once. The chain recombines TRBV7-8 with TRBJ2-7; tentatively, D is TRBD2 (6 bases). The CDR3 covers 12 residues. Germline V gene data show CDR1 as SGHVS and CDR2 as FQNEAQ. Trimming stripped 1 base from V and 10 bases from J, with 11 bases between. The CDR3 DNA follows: TGTGCCAGCAGCTTAGTGGAGGGTCGTCAGTACTTC. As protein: CASSLVEGRQYF. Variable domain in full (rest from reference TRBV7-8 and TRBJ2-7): GAGVSQSPRYKVAKRGQDVALRCDPISGHVSLFWYQQALGQGPEFLTYFQNEAQLDKSGLPSDRFFAERPEGSVSTLKIQRTQQEDSAVYLCASSLVEGRQYFGPGTRLTVT.

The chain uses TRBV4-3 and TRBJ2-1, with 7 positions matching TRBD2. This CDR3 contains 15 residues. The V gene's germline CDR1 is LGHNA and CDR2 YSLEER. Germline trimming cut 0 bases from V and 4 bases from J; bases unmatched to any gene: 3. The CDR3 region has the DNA TGCGCCAGCAGCCAAGACAGCGGGGTATACAATGAGCAGTTCTTC. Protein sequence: CASSQDSGVYNEQFF.

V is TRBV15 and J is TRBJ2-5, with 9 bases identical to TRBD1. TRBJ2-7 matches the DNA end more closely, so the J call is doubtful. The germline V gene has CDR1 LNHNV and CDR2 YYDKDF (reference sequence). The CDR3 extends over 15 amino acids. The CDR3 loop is CATSRETGGTYEQYF. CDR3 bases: TGTGCCACCAGCAGAGAGACAGGGGGGACCTACGAGCAGTACTTC.

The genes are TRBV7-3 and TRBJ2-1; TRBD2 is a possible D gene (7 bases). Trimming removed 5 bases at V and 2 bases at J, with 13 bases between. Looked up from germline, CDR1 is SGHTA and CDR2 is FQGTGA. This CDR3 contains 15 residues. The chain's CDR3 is CASSQGGGAYNEQFF. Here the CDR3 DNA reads TGTGCCAGCAGCCAAGGAGGGGGGGCCTACAATGAGCAGTTCTTC.

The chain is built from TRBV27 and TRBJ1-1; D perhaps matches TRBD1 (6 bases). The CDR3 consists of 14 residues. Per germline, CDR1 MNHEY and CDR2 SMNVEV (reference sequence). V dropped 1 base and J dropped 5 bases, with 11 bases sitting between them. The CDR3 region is CASSLWGLGTEAFF. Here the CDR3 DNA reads TGTGCCAGCAGTTTATGGGGGCTCGGAACTGAAGCTTTCTTT.

CDR3 nucleotide sequence: TGTGCCAGCAGTGAATATATCGCTAGGAGGGACACCGGGGAGCTGTTTTTT. Translated, it gives CASSEYIARRDTGELFF. The gene calls are TRBV25-1 and TRBJ2-2, with a tentative D call TRBD2 (6 bases). CDR1 and CDR2 from the germline V gene are MGHDK and SYGVNS. Trimming left V 0 bases short and J 3 bases short, with 14 bases between. CDR3 length: 17 residues.

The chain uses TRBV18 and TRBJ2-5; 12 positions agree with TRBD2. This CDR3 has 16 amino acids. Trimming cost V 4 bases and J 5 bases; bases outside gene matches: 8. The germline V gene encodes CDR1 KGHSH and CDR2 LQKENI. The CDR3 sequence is CASSRETSGREETQYF. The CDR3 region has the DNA TGTGCCAGCTCACGGGAGACTAGCGGGAGAGAGGAGACCCAGTACTTC.

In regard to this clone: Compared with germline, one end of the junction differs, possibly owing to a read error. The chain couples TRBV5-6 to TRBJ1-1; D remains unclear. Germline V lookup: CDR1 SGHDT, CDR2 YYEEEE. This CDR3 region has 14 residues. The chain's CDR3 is CASGLRGRNTEAFF. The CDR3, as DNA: TGTGCCAGCGGCTTACGGGGTCGAAACACTGAAGCTTTCTTT. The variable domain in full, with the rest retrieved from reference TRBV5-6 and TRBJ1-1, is DAGVTQSPTHLIKTRGQQVTLRCSPKSGHDTVSWYQQALGQGPQFIFQYYEEEERQRGNFPDRFSGHQFPNYSSELNVNALLLGDSALYLCASGLRGRNTEAFFGQGTRLTVV.